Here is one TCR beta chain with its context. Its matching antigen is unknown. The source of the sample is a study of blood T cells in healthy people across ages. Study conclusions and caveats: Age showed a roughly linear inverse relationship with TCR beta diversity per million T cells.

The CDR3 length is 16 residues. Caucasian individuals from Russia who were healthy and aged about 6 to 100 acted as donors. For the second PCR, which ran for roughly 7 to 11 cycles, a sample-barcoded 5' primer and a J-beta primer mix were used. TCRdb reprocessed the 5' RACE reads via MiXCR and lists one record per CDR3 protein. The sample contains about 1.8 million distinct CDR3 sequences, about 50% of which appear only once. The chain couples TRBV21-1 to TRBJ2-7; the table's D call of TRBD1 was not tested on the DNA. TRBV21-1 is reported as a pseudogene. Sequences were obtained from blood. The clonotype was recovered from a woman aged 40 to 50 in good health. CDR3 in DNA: TGTGCCAGCAGCAAGGCCTTGGGACAGGGGGCCGGGGAGCAGTACTTC. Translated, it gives CASSKALGQGAGEQYF.